This is a list of T cell receptor beta chains from one sample in a study of radiation and T cells in renal cell carcinoma. The data were produced by immunoSEQ multiplex PCR, yet TCRdb's version contains in-frame clones alone and is incomplete. The table lists some 150,000 clones, nearly 90% of them singletons. The input for sequencing was blood, taken from a patient whose treatment included radiotherapy and nephrectomy. The origin of the receptors is a woman aged 45-65 years with renal cell carcinoma. CDR3s include the opening cysteine and the closing phenylalanine or tryptophan. D genes are given only for firm matches. Clone size is stated in some rows and not others, as once, few, many or a class when expanded.

CDR3,DNA,V,D,J,size
CAWSPAWGYEQYF,TGTGCCTGGAGCCCAGCCTGGGGATACGAGCAGTACTTC,TRBV30,.,TRBJ2-7,.
CASLTGATGNTIYF,TGTGCCAGTCTGACGGGGGCAACTGGAAACACCATATATTTT,TRBV19,.,TRBJ1-3,.
CASHPRRGGSYNEQFF,TGTGCCAGCCACCCAAGGAGGGGGGGGTCTTACAATGAGCAGTTCTTC,TRBV7-2,.,TRBJ2-1,.
CASSIDRGIGNTIYF,TGTGCCAGTAGTATAGATCGCGGGATTGGAAACACCATATATTTT,TRBV19,.,TRBJ1-3,.
CASSRQSSYNSPLHF,TGTGCCAGTAGCAGACAGAGCTCCTATAATTCACCCCTCCACTTT,TRBV19,.,TRBJ1-6,.
CASSLDRGSDEQFF,TGTGCCAGCAGCTTAGATAGGGGAAGCGATGAGCAGTTCTTC,TRBV11-2,.,TRBJ2-1,.
CASSPRRTESEKLFF,TGTGCCAGCTCACCACGACGGACAGAGTCCGAAAAACTGTTTTTT,TRBV18,.,TRBJ1-4,.
CASNPTGGGELFF,TGTGCCAGCAATCCCACGGGGGGCGGGGAGCTGTTTTTT,TRBV25-1,TRBD2,TRBJ2-2,.
CASSLAGTNYEQYF,TGTGCCAGCAGCTTGGCCGGGACCAACTACGAGCAGTACTTC,TRBV5-4,.,TRBJ2-7,.
CASSQDPSRWQTQYF,TGCGCCAGCAGCCAAGATCCTAGTAGGTGGCAGACCCAGTACTTC,TRBV4-3,.,TRBJ2-5,.
CASSLAGGLDTQYF,TGTGCCAGCAGCTTAGCTGGGGGCCTAGATACGCAGTATTTT,TRBV7-2,.,TRBJ2-3,.
CASSIRAQNPDTQYF,TGTGCCAGTAGTATCCGGGCCCAGAACCCAGATACGCAGTATTTT,TRBV19,.,TRBJ2-3,.
CASSIPGQGRSEAFF,TGTGCCAGTAGTATCCCCGGACAGGGAAGGAGTGAAGCTTTCTTT,TRBV19,TRBD1,TRBJ1-1,.
CSVGGAETQYF,TGCAGCGTTGGGGGGGCAGAGACCCAGTACTTC,TRBV29-1,.,TRBJ2-5,.
CASSSTATVGTEAFF,TGCGCCAGCAGTTCAACGGCGACAGTTGGCACTGAAGCTTTCTTT,TRBV5-1,.,TRBJ1-1,.
CASSTSDGVYGYTF,TGTGCCAGCAGCACCTCGGACGGAGTCTATGGCTACACCTTC,TRBV11-2,.,TRBJ1-2,.
CASSDQGAARIRAFF,TGTGCCAGCAGTGACCAGGGGGCGGCCCGGATCAGGGCTTTCTTT,TRBV6-1,TRBD1,TRBJ1-1,.
CASSFRDRAYGYTF,TGTGCCAGCAGCTTCCGGGACAGGGCCTATGGCTACACCTTC,TRBV7-8,TRBD1,TRBJ1-2,.
CASSPQTNYQPQHF,TGTGCCAGCTCACCACAGACAAACTATCAGCCCCAGCATTTT,TRBV18,.,TRBJ1-5,.
CSVSPQVNTEAFF,TGCAGCGTGTCCCCTCAAGTGAACACTGAAGCTTTCTTT,TRBV29-1,.,TRBJ1-1,few
CSVKEGRETQYF,TGCAGCGTTAAGGAAGGGAGAGAGACCCAGTACTTC,TRBV29-1,.,TRBJ2-5,.
CASSYGLGNPQHF,TGTGCCAGCAGTTACGGCCTGGGGAATCCCCAGCATTTT,TRBV6-5,.,TRBJ1-5,.
CATLGRFGDYGYTF,TGTGCCACCCTAGGACGGTTCGGGGACTATGGCTACACCTTC,TRBV6-5,.,TRBJ1-2,.
CASSPSGGVTDTQYF,TGCGCCAGCAGCCCTAGCGGGGGAGTCACAGATACGCAGTATTTT,TRBV5-1,TRBD2,TRBJ2-3,.
CASSSVAGGSRNEQFF,TGTGCCAGCAGTTCAGTAGCGGGGGGATCTCGGAATGAGCAGTTCTTC,TRBV6-5,TRBD2,TRBJ2-1,.
CASSLEAGVDTQYF,TGTGCCAGCAGCTTAGAAGCGGGGGTCGATACGCAGTATTTT,TRBV11-3,TRBD2,TRBJ2-3,.
CASSHLLSSTGLSYEQYF,TGTGCCAGCAGCCATTTACTATCGTCGACAGGGCTCTCCTACGAGCAGTACTTC,TRBV5-6,TRBD1,TRBJ2-7,once
CASSPGQASGKLFF,TGTGCCAGTAGTCCCGGACAGGCGTCCGGAAAACTGTTTTTT,TRBV19,TRBD1,TRBJ1-4,.
CASTGGRGSRRAFF,TGTGCCAGTACAGGCGGACGTGGGTCACGAAGAGCTTTCTTT,TRBV19,.,TRBJ1-1,.
CASSLDRVRETQYF,TGTGCCAGCAGCTTGGACAGGGTCCGAGAGACCCAGTACTTC,TRBV5-4,.,TRBJ2-5,.
CASSGRTSGEYNEQFF,TGTGCCAGCAGTGGCAGGACTAGCGGGGAATACAATGAGCAGTTCTTC,TRBV6-1,TRBD2,TRBJ2-1,.
CAWSEGTGGGYTF,TGTGCCTGGAGTGAAGGGACAGGGGGTGGCTACACCTTC,TRBV30,TRBD1,TRBJ1-2,.
CASSPGGRHNTEAFF,TGTGCCAGCAGCCCTGGGGGGCGACATAACACTGAAGCTTTCTTT,TRBV7-9,.,TRBJ1-1,.
CASSQDPTIRKLFF,TGCGCCAGCAGCCAAGATCCGACGATCCGAAAACTGTTTTTT,TRBV4-1,.,TRBJ1-4,.
CASSRRGFSTDTQYF,TGTGCCAGCAGCCGTCGGGGGTTTAGCACAGATACGCAGTATTTT,TRBV7-6,.,TRBJ2-3,.
CASSDQPGNQPQHF,TGTGCCAGCAGTGACCAGCCAGGGAATCAGCCCCAGCATTTT,TRBV6-1,.,TRBJ1-5,.
CASSQSGQGNTEAFF,TGCGCCAGCAGTCAATCCGGGCAGGGTAACACTGAAGCTTTCTTT,TRBV23-1,.,TRBJ1-1,.
CAIRGDYVSTDTQYF,TGTGCCATCAGGGGGGACTACGTTAGCACAGATACGCAGTATTTT,TRBV10-3,TRBD2,TRBJ2-3,.
CASSLPQGDDEQFF,TGTGCCAGCAGCTTACCGCAGGGGGATGATGAGCAGTTCTTC,TRBV7-6,TRBD1,TRBJ2-1,.
CASRRISDGYTF,TGTGCCAGCCGCCGGATTTCGGATGGCTACACCTTC,TRBV2,.,TRBJ1-2,.